Presented here are 32 T cell receptor beta chains from one specimen sequenced in a study of blood T cell repertoires in COVID-19. Here immunoSEQ multiplex PCR was the method, and the copy in TCRdb shows in-frame clones only, minus some. Of around 200,000 clones listed, over 80% are singletons. The sequenced material came from PBMCs or T cells enriched from blood (not recorded which). The receptors were gathered from a man younger than 35 with acute COVID-19.

The chain combines TRBV30 with TRBJ1-1; a possible D gene is TRBD1 (5 bases). CDR1 and CDR2 from the germline V gene are GTSNPN and SVGIG (reference sequence). CDR3 size: 11 residues. Trimming removed 6 bases at V and 5 bases at J, with 10 bases between. CDR3 protein: CACRRGTEAFF. In DNA form, the CDR3 reads TGTGCCTGTCGGCGGGGGACTGAAGCTTTCTTT.

The chain carries TRBV27 and TRBJ1-1, with 8 bases aligning to TRBD1. The CDR3 runs 12 residues. In germline, CDR1 is MNHEY, CDR2 SMNVEV (reference sequence). Losses at the gene ends were 8 bases for V and 4 bases for J; bases not matched to a gene: 3. Here the CDR3 reads CASQTGGTEAFF. The CDR3 nucleotides are TGTGCCAGCCAAACAGGGGGCACTGAAGCTTTCTTT.

The chain combines TRBV7-8 with TRBJ2-5, with 12 bases lining up with TRBD2. CDR1 SGHVS and CDR2 FQNEAQ come from the germline V gene. This CDR3 has 19 residues. V shed 1 base, J shed 6 bases, and the junction held 15 bases outside the gene matches. This CDR3 is CASSLGRTSGMLWGKTQYF. The DNA for the CDR3 is TGTGCCAGCAGCTTAGGCCGGACTAGCGGGATGCTATGGGGGAAGACCCAGTACTTC. The full variable domain, with the rest looked up from reference TRBV7-8 and TRBJ2-5, is GAGVSQSPRYKVAKRGQDVALRCDPISGHVSLFWYQQALGQGPEFLTYFQNEAQLDKSGLPSDRFFAERPEGSVSTLKIQRTQQEDSAVYLCASSLGRTSGMLWGKTQYFGPGTRLLVL.

The gene calls are TRBV9 and TRBJ2-6, with D tentatively TRBD1 (5 bases). This CDR3 region has 24 residues. V was shortened by 0 bases and J by 0 bases, with 31 bases between the two germline ends. Germline CDR1 is SGDLS and CDR2 is YYNGEE. CDR3 amino acids: CASSVVVYEPPTEPAISGANVLTF. CDR3 bases: TGTGCCAGCAGCGTAGTCGTCTATGAGCCGCCGACAGAGCCCGCCATCTCTGGGGCCAACGTCCTGACTTTC.

This chain uses TRBV9 with TRBJ2-7, with 7 bases fitting TRBD1. The CDR3 extends over 14 amino acids. Trimming cost V 3 bases and J 3 bases; bases outside gene matches: 6. Germline V gene sequence: CDR1 SGDLS, CDR2 YYNGEE. CDR3 nucleotide sequence: TGTGCCAGCAGCGCCCACACAGGGGACTACGAGCAGTACTTC. Its protein product is CASSAHTGDYEQYF.

The chain couples TRBV7-3 to TRBJ2-5; TRBD1 is a possible D gene (6 bases). With 5 bases removed from V and 4 bases from J, the gap between germline ends came to 17 bases. There are 15 residues in the CDR3. CDR1 SGHTA and CDR2 FQGTGA come from the germline V gene. The CDR3 region has the DNA TGTGCCAGCAGCCCCGCAGGGGCTAGCCGAGAGACCCAGTACTTC. It yields the protein CASSPAGASRETQYF.

The rearrangement joins TRBV28 to TRBJ2-7, with TRBD1 as a possible D gene (6 bases). Per the germline V gene, CDR1 is MDHEN and CDR2 is SYDVKM. Trimming took off 3 bases at V and 1 base at J, with 13 bases between the two ends. The CDR3 totals 15 residues. CDR3 DNA sequence: TGTGCCAGCAGTTTGGTTGGCAGGGGTTCCTACGAGCAGTACTTC. This gives the protein CASSLVGRGSYEQYF.

The chain links TRBV24-1 to TRBJ2-5, with a tentative D call TRBD2 (5 bases). Deletions cut 6 bases from V and 0 bases from J, with 7 bases between. Germline CDR1 KGHDR, CDR2 SFDVKD. The CDR3 length is 13 residues. The CDR3 sequence: CATSFGNQETQYF. The CDR3 bases are TGTGCCACCAGTTTCGGGAACCAAGAGACCCAGTACTTC.

This chain joins TRBV6-1 and TRBJ1-2; tentatively, D is TRBD1 (5 bases). CDR3 size: 15 residues. V shed 0 bases and J shed 4 bases, with 12 bases lying between them. Germline loops: CDR1 MNHNS, CDR2 SASEGT. The CDR3 nucleotides are TGTGCCAGCAGTGAAGCGTTTTCGGACATCTATGGCTACACCTTC. Protein: CASSEAFSDIYGYTF.

The J gene is TRBJ2-2, the V gene TRBV7-9, with D unclear. The V end lost 2 bases, the J end lost 6 bases, and 13 bases lay between the germline ends. The CDR3 has 15 residues. Germline V gene data show CDR1 as SEHNR and CDR2 as FQNEAQ (reference sequence). The CDR3 nucleotides read TGTGCCAGCAGCTTAAGGCCTTCTGGAGCCGGGGAGCTGTTTTTT. Its translation: CASSLRPSGAGELFF.

V and J are TRBV9 and TRBJ2-3, with 13 bases identical to TRBD2. Looked up from germline, CDR1 is SGDLS and CDR2 is YYNGEE. This CDR3 is 16 amino acids long. V trimming: 2 bases; J trimming: 2 bases; junction bases outside the gene matches: 2. The chain's CDR3 is CASSVGTSGNTDTQYF. CDR3 in DNA: TGTGCCAGCAGCGTTGGGACTAGCGGGAACACAGATACGCAGTATTTT.

The chain has TRBV14 and TRBJ1-2; possible D gene TRBD1, 6 bases. The CDR3 loop spans 17 amino acids. Germline-derived CDR1 and CDR2 are SGHDN and FVKESK. Trimming shortened V by 0 bases and J by 6 bases, and 20 bases separated the two germline ends. CDR3 nucleotides: TGTGCCAGCAGCCAAGATGGGTTGAGACAGGTTTATCATGGCTACACCTTC. Amino acids: CASSQDGLRQVYHGYTF.

The gene calls are TRBV2 and TRBJ1-1; a weak D match, TRBD1 (5 bases). V was cut by 5 bases and J by 1 base, with 8 bases left in between. Looked up from germline, CDR1 is SNHLY and CDR2 is FYNNEI. CDR3 length: 13 amino acids. Here the CDR3 DNA reads TGTGCCAGCAGTAGGGGCCAGAACACTGAAGCTTTCTTT. This sequence encodes CASSRGQNTEAFF. Complete variable domain (other parts from reference TRBV2 and TRBJ1-1): EPEVTQTPSHQVTQMGQEVILRCVPISNHLYFYWYRQILGQKVEFLVSFYNNEISEKSEIFDDQFSVERPDGSNFTLKIRSTKLEDSAMYFCASSRGQNTEAFFGQGTRLTVV.

The chain has TRBV9 and TRBJ1-3; TRBD1 might be the D (5 bases). The V end was cut by 4 bases, the J end by 0 bases, with 14 bases between. The CDR3 totals 16 residues. The germline gives CDR1 SGDLS, CDR2 YYNGEE. CDR3 protein: CASSPPLDISGNTIYF. CDR3 DNA: TGTGCCAGCAGCCCCCCCCTGGACATCTCTGGAAACACCATATATTTT.

V gene TRBV10-2 combines with J gene TRBJ2-1; D unclear. The CDR3 has 13 residues. V lost 9 bases to trimming and J lost 5 bases, with 14 bases between them. The germline V gene encodes CDR1 WSHSY and CDR2 SAAADI. CDR3 protein: CASLWLGDNEQFF. The CDR3 coding sequence is TGCGCCAGTCTATGGCTAGGAGACAATGAGCAGTTCTTC.

V and J are TRBV6-5 and TRBJ2-6, with D possibly TRBD1 on 5 matching bases. The CDR3 is 14 residues long. V was trimmed by 6 bases and J by 2 bases, leaving 8 bases between them. From germline, CDR1 is MNHEY and CDR2 SVGAGI. CDR3 sequence reads: CASSDRTGANVLTF. CDR3 bases: TGTGCCAGCAGCGACAGAACTGGGGCCAACGTCCTGACTTTC.

This chain connects TRBV24-1 to TRBJ2-3; D is possibly TRBD1 (6 bases). The germline V and J ends were trimmed by 7 bases and 2 bases, with 12 bases remaining between them. The CDR3 has 14 residues. Per the germline V gene, CDR1 is KGHDR and CDR2 is SFDVKD. CDR3 amino acids: CATRGAGLTDTQYF. The CDR3, as DNA: TGTGCCACCAGGGGGGCAGGACTCACAGATACGCAGTATTTT.

V usage is TRBV30 and J usage is TRBJ2-7; possibly TRBD1 for D (6 bases). Germline-derived CDR1 and CDR2 are GTSNPN and SVGIG (reference sequence). The CDR3 is 15 residues long. Trimming removed 3 bases at V and 4 bases at J, with 19 bases between. CDR3 region: CAWRSPGQTKYEQYF. The CDR3 DNA is TGTGCCTGGAGGAGCCCAGGACAGACCAAATACGAGCAGTACTTC. Together with reference TRBV30 and TRBJ2-7, the CDR3 gives the full variable domain: SQTIHQWPATLVQPVGSPLSLECTVEGTSNPNLYWYRQAAGRGLQLLFYSVGIGQISSEVPQNLSASRPQDRQFILSSKKLLLSDSGFYLCAWRSPGQTKYEQYFGPGTRLTVT.

V gene TRBV7-9 combines with J gene TRBJ2-2, with 10 bases matching TRBD2. The V gene's germline CDR1 is SEHNR and CDR2 FQNEAQ (reference sequence). This CDR3 spans 15 amino acids. V shed 2 bases, J shed 3 bases, and the junction held 0 bases outside the gene matches. The CDR3 nucleotides read TGTGCCAGCAGCTTACTAGCGGGAGACACCGGGGAGCTGTTTTTT. Translated: CASSLLAGDTGELFF.

The gene calls are TRBV18 and TRBJ2-7; TRBD1 agrees at 8 bases. CDR3 length: 15 amino acids. Per germline, CDR1 KGHSH and CDR2 LQKENI. V shed 0 bases and J 2 bases; nucleotides not matched to a gene: 3. The CDR3 reads CASSPPGQETYEQYF. CDR3 sequence (DNA): TGTGCCAGCTCACCACCGGGACAGGAAACCTACGAGCAGTACTTC.

The chain carries TRBV5-1 and TRBJ2-2, with a possible D match to TRBD1 (6 bases). The V gene's germline CDR1 is SGHRS and CDR2 YFSETQ. This CDR3 region has 14 residues. V was clipped by 4 bases and J by 4 bases, with 11 bases between them. CDR3 in amino acids: CASSPGQSTGELFF. The CDR3 DNA sequence: TGCGCCAGCAGCCCAGGACAGTCCACCGGGGAGCTGTTTTTT.

The V call is TRBV19, the J call TRBJ2-1, with 10 bases identical to TRBD2. J was trimmed by 10 bases and V by 1 base; bases with no gene match: 16. The CDR3 runs to 18 residues. The germline V gene has CDR1 LNHDA and CDR2 SQIVND (reference sequence). CDR3 sequence reads: CASSIGPSTSGPLQEQFF. CDR3 nucleotide sequence: TGTGCCAGTAGTATAGGCCCTTCGACTAGCGGGCCTCTCCAAGAGCAGTTCTTC.

The chain joins TRBV9 to TRBJ2-2, with TRBD2 matching 7 bases. The germline V gene encodes CDR1 SGDLS and CDR2 YYNGEE. Trimming at V came to 7 bases and at J to 4 bases, leaving 7 bases not matched to a gene. CDR3 size: 14 residues. The CDR3 region is CASGGLFGTGELFF. The CDR3 DNA is TGTGCCAGCGGGGGACTATTTGGCACCGGGGAGCTGTTTTTT.

This chain joins TRBV6-4 and TRBJ1-5, with D uncertain. With 4 bases removed from V and 3 bases from J, the gap between germline ends came to 7 bases. The CDR3 runs to 13 residues. Germline CDR1 is MRHNA and CDR2 is SNTAGT. This CDR3 is CASSVAANQPQHF. In nucleotides, the CDR3 is TGTGCCAGCAGTGTAGCGGCCAATCAGCCCCAGCATTTT.

The CDR3 here is CASSLGQGLNEKLFF. The CDR3 DNA follows: TGCGCCAGCAGCCTCGGACAGGGCCTTAATGAAAAACTGTTTTTT. This chain uses TRBV4-1 with TRBJ1-4, with 8 bases fitting TRBD1. Germline V gives CDR1 MGHRA, CDR2 YSYEKL. With V trimmed by 4 bases and J by 4 bases, 5 bases remained unmatched. The CDR3 spans 15 residues.

A single count supports this clone. The V gene is TRBV7-8, the J gene TRBJ2-1; TRBD1 matches at 9 bases. CDR1 SGHVS and CDR2 FQNEAQ come from the germline V gene. The CDR3 sequence is 15 residues long. After removal of 5 bases from V and 4 bases from J, the junction contained 6 bases not matched to a gene. The CDR3 here is CASSTGTGRYNEQFF. In DNA, the CDR3 is TGTGCCAGCAGCACCGGGACAGGGAGGTACAATGAGCAGTTCTTC.

The V and J genes are TRBV3-1 (or the pseudogene TRBV3-2) and TRBJ1-1; maybe TRBD1 (5 bases). From germline, CDR1 is LGHDT and CDR2 YNNKEL (reference sequence). Trimming left V 2 bases short and J 5 bases short, with 9 bases between. This CDR3 spans 13 amino acids. CDR3 DNA: TGTGCCAGCAGCCAAAGCCGGGGGACTGAAGCTTTCTTT. Translation gives CASSQSRGTEAFF.

The V call is TRBV27, the J call TRBJ1-1; 7 bases fit TRBD1. Losses at the gene ends were 3 bases for V and 2 bases for J; bases not matched to a gene: 3. Germline V lookup: CDR1 MNHEY, CDR2 SMNVEV (reference sequence). The CDR3 runs to 14 residues. The CDR3 DNA reads TGTGCCAGCAGTTTCCAGGGGGTCAACACTGAAGCTTTCTTT. Its translation is CASSFQGVNTEAFF.

The V gene is TRBV19, the J gene TRBJ1-1; D gene uncertain. From germline, CDR1 is LNHDA and CDR2 SQIVND (reference sequence). This CDR3 spans 13 amino acids. The germline V and J ends were trimmed by 3 bases and 1 base, with 6 bases remaining between them. CDR3 nucleotides: TGTGCCAGTAGTATCGGTACGAACACTGAAGCTTTCTTT. Translated: CASSIGTNTEAFF.

The rearrangement links TRBV13 to TRBJ2-4; no firm D call. V was clipped by 0 bases and J by 0 bases, with 9 bases between them. Germline assignment: CDR1 PRHDT and CDR2 FYEKMQ (reference sequence). CDR3 length equals 16 residues. The CDR3 region has the DNA TGTGCCAGCAGCTTAGGCGTTTTACTAGCCAAAAACATTCAGTACTTC. Its translation is CASSLGVLLAKNIQYF.

V is TRBV28 and J is TRBJ1-1, with D perhaps matching TRBD1 (5 bases). Trimming took 2 bases from V and 0 from J, leaving 10 bases between them. This CDR3 comprises 15 residues. Germline-derived CDR1 and CDR2 are MDHEN and SYDVKM. The CDR3 spells CASSLRTGVNTEAFF. CDR3 coding DNA: TGTGCCAGCAGTTTAAGAACAGGAGTGAACACTGAAGCTTTCTTT. Supplemented by reference TRBV28 and TRBJ1-1, the full variable domain reads DVKVTQSSRYLVKRTGEKVFLECVQDMDHENMFWYRQDPGLGLRLIYFSYDVKMKEKGDIPEGYSVSREKKERFSLILESASTNQTSMYLCASSLRTGVNTEAFFGQGTRLTVV.

CDR3 amino acids: CASSVDITGRDGYTF. In DNA form, the CDR3 reads TGTGCCAGCAGCGTAGATATAACAGGGAGGGACGGCTACACCTTC. The V and J genes are TRBV9 and TRBJ1-2; D may be TRBD1 (6 bases). The CDR3 loop spans 15 amino acids. Germline lookup yields CDR1 SGDLS and CDR2 YYNGEE. The V end was cut by 0 bases, the J end by 8 bases, with 17 bases between.